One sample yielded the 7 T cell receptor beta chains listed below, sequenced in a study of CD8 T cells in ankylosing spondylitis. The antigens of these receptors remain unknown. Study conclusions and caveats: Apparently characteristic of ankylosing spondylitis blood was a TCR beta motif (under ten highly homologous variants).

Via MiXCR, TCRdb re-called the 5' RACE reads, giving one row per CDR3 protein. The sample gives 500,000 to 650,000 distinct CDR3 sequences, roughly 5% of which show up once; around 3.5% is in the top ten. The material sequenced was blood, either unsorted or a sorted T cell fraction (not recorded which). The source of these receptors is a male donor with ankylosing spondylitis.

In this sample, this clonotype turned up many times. The CDR3 DNA is TGCGCCAGCAGCCTTGGGGGGGGGAGTGCAGATACGCAGTATTTT. It is translated as CASSLGGGSADTQYF. The chain employs TRBV4-3 and TRBJ2-3; TRBD2 agrees at 7 bases. V was pared by 4 bases and J by 4 bases, with 8 bases of the junction left unmatched. The CDR3 covers 15 residues. Germline CDR1 LGHNA, CDR2 YSLEER.

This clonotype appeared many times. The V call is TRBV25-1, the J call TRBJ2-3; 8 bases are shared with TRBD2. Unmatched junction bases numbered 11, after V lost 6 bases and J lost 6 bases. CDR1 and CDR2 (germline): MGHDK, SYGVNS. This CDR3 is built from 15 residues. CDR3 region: CASSPSGGNGDTQYF. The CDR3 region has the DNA TGTGCCAGCAGCCCAAGCGGGGGTAACGGGGATACGCAGTATTTT. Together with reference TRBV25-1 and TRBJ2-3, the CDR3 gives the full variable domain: EADIYQTPRYLVIGTGKKITLECSQTMGHDKMYWYQQDPGMELHLIHYSYGVNSTEKGDLSSESTVSRIRTEHFPLTLESARPSHTSQYLCASSPSGGNGDTQYFGPGTRLTVL.

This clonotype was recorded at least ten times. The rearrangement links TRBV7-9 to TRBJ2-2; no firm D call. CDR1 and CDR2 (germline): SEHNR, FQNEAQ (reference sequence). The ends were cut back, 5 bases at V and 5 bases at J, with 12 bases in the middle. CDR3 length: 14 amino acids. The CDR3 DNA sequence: TGTGCCAGCAGCCTAATATACGGTACCGGGGAGCTGTTTTTT. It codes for CASSLIYGTGELFF.

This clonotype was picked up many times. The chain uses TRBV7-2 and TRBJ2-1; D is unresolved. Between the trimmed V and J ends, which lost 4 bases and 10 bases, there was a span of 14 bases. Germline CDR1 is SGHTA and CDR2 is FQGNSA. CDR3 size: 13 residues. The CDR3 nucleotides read TGTGCCAGCAGCTCTTATACGTTTCGGGAGCAGTTCTTC. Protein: CASSSYTFREQFF.

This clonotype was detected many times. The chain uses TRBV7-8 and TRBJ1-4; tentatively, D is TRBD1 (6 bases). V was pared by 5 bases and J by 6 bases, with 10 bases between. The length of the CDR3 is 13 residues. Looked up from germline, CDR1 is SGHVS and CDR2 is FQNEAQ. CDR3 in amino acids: CASSPGTHEKLFF. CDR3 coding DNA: TGTGCCAGCAGCCCCGGGACACATGAAAAACTGTTTTTT.

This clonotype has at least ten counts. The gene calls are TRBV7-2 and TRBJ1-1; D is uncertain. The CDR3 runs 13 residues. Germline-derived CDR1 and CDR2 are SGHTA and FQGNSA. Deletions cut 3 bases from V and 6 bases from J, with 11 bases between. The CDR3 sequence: CASSFLVGSEAFF. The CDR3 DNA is TGTGCCAGCAGCTTTTTAGTAGGATCTGAAGCTTTCTTT.

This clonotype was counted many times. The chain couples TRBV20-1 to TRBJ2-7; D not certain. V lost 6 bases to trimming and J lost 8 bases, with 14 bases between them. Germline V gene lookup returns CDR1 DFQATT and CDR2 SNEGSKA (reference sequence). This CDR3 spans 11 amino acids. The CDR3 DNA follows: TGCAGTGCGAACCTTTTGCAGCAGCAGTACTTC. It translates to CSANLLQQQYF.